This T cell receptor (beta chain) was retrieved from a study of neoadjuvant anti-PD-1 for oral cavity cancer (dated by TCRdb to 2020 to 2023). General notes on the study: Before undergoing curative-intent surgical resection, most patients got three to four biweekly nivolumab doses at 3 mg/kg. There were 11 to 13 patients in the parent correlative cohort, and the response rate was about 36%. A fourth nivolumab dose was given around day 43 to patients without progression, and definitive surgical resection was performed in those patients on days 50-56. Under RECIST 1.1, a patient counted as a responder if showing complete response, partial response or stable disease, and as a non-responder if showing progression.

General conclusions and limits of the study: Higher pretreatment blood TCRbeta clonality and lower post-treatment tumor TCRbeta clonality were correlated with higher pretreatment blood Treg/Th17 ratios. After neoadjuvant nivolumab, T cell clonality (Gini index) in PBMCs was significantly higher in non-responders than in responders. TCR analyses included only a few patients per response group, and the authors called for larger cohorts for validation.

According to the study, the label for this sample's time point signals: before neoadjuvant nivolumab. The patients had newly diagnosed stage II-IVA oral cavity squamous cell carcinoma and had not received any prior systemic or radiation treatment. The cohort was made up of patients with locally advanced, HPV-negative oral cavity squamous cell carcinoma. Peripheral blood mononuclear cells were analyzed directly, without maintenance or expansion in culture. The samples were drawn from a longitudinal correlative study tied to a single-arm phase II trial testing neoadjuvant nivolumab in oral cavity squamous cell carcinoma. Subject-matched pre- and post-treatment PBMCs and tumors from three responders and three non-responders were subjected to genomic DNA-based TCRbeta sequencing. Peripheral blood mononuclear cells were collected once before nivolumab treatment and again after treatment, at the time of surgery. The Maxwell RSC DNA from Cells kit was used to extract genomic DNA from PBMCs.

For deep sequencing, each PBMC sample was run in six replicates, with libraries mostly built from about 500 ng of input genomic DNA. Following the manufacturer's instructions, the team built TCRbeta libraries using the immunoSEQ hsTCRbeta kit. An Illumina NovaSeq 6000 S4 flow cell was used to sequence the final libraries, which had first been combined to 3 nM. The original methods were these. The immunoSEQ Analyzer handled quality control and preprocessing of the raw data. The analysis was limited to productive rearrangements, and each clonotype was defined by a unique CDR3 amino acid sequence. Using the R package tcR, the researchers computed the Gini-Simpson index as their estimate of repertoire clonality. Gini indices were compared with Student's t test, and associations with tumor size change were assessed by Pearson correlation. TCRdb limited this immuneACCESS table to in-frame rearrangements with V and J called. A share of clones is missing; checked studies link under half to unresolved V genes, and the rest is unexplained. V and J calls and clone size are copied from that table; D and trimming were computed from the DNA. The table for this sample lists tens of thousands of clones; around 88% of them were counted only once. Roughly 3.5% of the sample rests with the top ten.

In regard to this clone: The specificity of this receptor is unknown. No qualities accompany the bases; no much larger clone lies one base away.

Trimming takes 4 bases from V and 4 bases from J, and the germline ends sit 7 bases apart. The CDR3 numbers 13 residues from cysteine through phenylalanine. Only the CDR3 part of the read is kept: 39 bases, read in frame from the first base. Looking up the germline V gene yields CDR1 SGHVS and CDR2 FNYEAQ. Sample: PBMCs, taken before nivolumab (anti-PD-1) treatment. This TCR was sampled from a person between 40 and 85 years old with oral cavity squamous cell carcinoma. Recombination connected TRBV7-6 to TRBJ2-2, with no confident D gene call. The CDR3 corresponds to CASSSDSTGELFF. At the DNA level, the sequence is TGTGCCAGCAGCTCAGACTCCACCGGGGAGCTGTTTTTT. Beyond the CDR3, the reference TRBV7-6 and TRBJ2-2 genes provide the residues; the full variable domain reads: GAGVSQSPRYKVTKRGQDVALRCDPISGHVSLYWYRQALGQGPEFLTYFNYEAQQDKSGLPNDRFSAERPEGSISTLTIQRTEQRDSAMYRCASSSDSTGELFFGEGSRLTVL.